This entry lists 32 T cell receptor beta chains sequenced from one sample in a study of T cells after yellow fever vaccination. A single record per CDR3 protein comes from TCRdb applying MiXCR to the 5' RACE reads. The table has roughly 500,000 distinct CDR3 sequences, 15% to 20% seen once. The material sequenced was PBMCs, taken 15 days after the yellow fever booster vaccination. These TCRs come from a young man who received the YFV17D yellow fever vaccine.

This clonotype was observed a few times. The chain carries TRBV20-1 and TRBJ2-2; 7 bases agree with TRBD2. The CDR3 is 14 amino acids. With 5 bases clipped from V and 2 bases from J, the junction kept 5 bases outside the gene matches. CDR1 DFQATT and CDR2 SNEGSKA come from the germline V gene (reference sequence). The CDR3, as DNA: TGCAGTGCTCCCCGGGACTACAACACCGGGGAGCTGTTTTTT. Translated: CSAPRDYNTGELFF.

This clonotype was found a few times. V and J are TRBV29-1 and TRBJ1-4; a possible D gene is TRBD1 (5 bases). From germline, CDR1 is SQVTM and CDR2 ANQGSEA. The V end lost 7 bases, the J end lost 2 bases, and 11 bases lay between the germline ends. The CDR3 runs to 13 residues. This chain's CDR3 is CSGGEGTNEKLFF. CDR3 DNA sequence: TGCAGCGGGGGAGAGGGGACTAATGAAAAACTGTTTTTT.

This chain links TRBV7-9 with TRBJ2-7, with unresolved D. CDR3 length equals 15 residues. Trimming removed 1 base from V and 2 bases from J, with 12 bases in between. Germline loops: CDR1 SEHNR, CDR2 FQNEAQ (reference sequence). The CDR3 is CASSLGPATAYEQYF. For the CDR3, the DNA is TGTGCCAGCAGCTTAGGGCCAGCCACCGCCTACGAGCAGTACTTC.

This clonotype showed up just a few times. The chain combines TRBV3-1 with TRBJ2-1; D remains ambiguous. This CDR3 is 14 amino acids long. V gave up 0 bases and J gave up 9 bases, with 12 bases separating them. Germline CDR1 and CDR2: LGHDT and YNNKEL (reference sequence). The DNA for the CDR3 is TGTGCCAGCAGCCAAGATAGGTCGGCTGGTGAGCAGTTCTTC. Residues: CASSQDRSAGEQFF.

This clonotype was seen only a few times. The chain has TRBV19 and TRBJ2-7; 8 nucleotides match TRBD1. V gave up 5 bases and J gave up 5 bases; unmatched junction bases: 14. The germline CDR1 and CDR2 sequences are LNHDA and SQIVND (reference sequence). The CDR3 consists of 16 residues. CDR3 amino acids: CASSPSPPGQAHEQYF. Written as DNA, the CDR3 is TGTGCCAGTAGTCCAAGCCCACCGGGACAGGCCCACGAGCAGTACTTC.

The chain links TRBV14 to TRBJ1-5; no definite D call. V lost 2 bases and J 3 bases, leaving 5 bases between the germline ends. This CDR3 has 13 amino acids. Germline CDR1 and CDR2: SGHDN and FVKESK. The CDR3 protein is CASSQQYNQPQHF. CDR3 nucleotides: TGTGCCAGCAGCCAACAGTACAATCAGCCCCAGCATTTT.

This clonotype was counted only a few times. This chain uses TRBV15 with TRBJ2-3; D not certain. The CDR3 runs 13 residues. CDR1 is LNHNV and CDR2 is YYDKDF in the germline V gene (reference sequence). The V end lost 4 bases, the J end lost 6 bases, and 11 bases lay between the germline ends. As DNA, the CDR3 is TGTGCCACCAGCAAACCTTGGAGTGATACGCAGTATTTT. The encoded protein is CATSKPWSDTQYF.

The chain has TRBV29-1 and TRBJ1-5; D unresolved. Germline CDR1 reads SQVTM; CDR2 reads ANQGSEA. The ends were cut back, 3 bases at V and 0 bases at J, with 6 bases in the middle. CDR3 length: 13 residues. CDR3 bases: TGCAGCGTTGAGATTCATAGCAATCAGCCCCAGCATTTT. Translated, it gives CSVEIHSNQPQHF.

V usage is TRBV5-5 and J usage is TRBJ1-1; D is undetermined. The CDR3 runs to 14 residues. Germline CDR1 reads SGHKS; CDR2 reads YYEKEE (reference sequence). The V gene lost 1 base and the J gene lost 4 bases, with 11 bases spanning the gap. The CDR3, as DNA: TGTGCCAGCAGCTTGACCTCTTCGGTCACTGAAGCTTTCTTT. Its translation is CASSLTSSVTEAFF. Full variable domain (rest looked up from reference TRBV5-5 and TRBJ1-1): DAGVTQSPTHLIKTRGQQVTLRCSPISGHKSVSWYQQVLGQGPQFIFQYYEKEERGRGNFPDRFSARQFPNYSSELNVNALLLGDSALYLCASSLTSSVTEAFFGQGTRLTVV.

The genes are TRBV29-1 and TRBJ2-1; 7 nucleotides agree with TRBD2. The CDR3 runs to 15 residues. The V gene end was trimmed by 4 bases and the J gene end by 1 base; junction bases not matched to a gene: 7. The germline gives CDR1 SQVTM, CDR2 ANQGSEA. The DNA for the CDR3 is TGCAGCGTTGGGTCTAGCGGAGCATCCTACAATGAGCAGTTCTTC. Translated, it gives CSVGSSGASYNEQFF.

This clonotype was seen once. The gene calls are TRBV29-1 and TRBJ2-6, with TRBD2 matching 11 bases. The CDR3 has 20 residues. J was trimmed by 0 bases and V by 0 bases; bases with no gene match: 10. Germline CDR1 is SQVTM and CDR2 is ANQGSEA. CDR3 nucleotide sequence: TGCAGCGTTGAAGAGGGGGGGACTAGCGGTTTTCTCTCTGGGGCCAACGTCCTGACTTTC. This codes for CSVEEGGTSGFLSGANVLTF.

This clonotype was seen a few times. The chain has TRBV6-2 or TRBV6-3 and TRBJ2-2, with 7 bases lining up with TRBD2. There are 15 residues in the CDR3. J gave up 3 bases and V 6 bases, and 7 bases lay outside the gene matches. From germline, CDR1 is MNHEY and CDR2 SVGEGT. The CDR3 here is CASSPMGLYTGELFF. CDR3 in DNA: TGTGCCAGCAGCCCTATGGGACTATACACCGGGGAGCTGTTTTTT.

This clonotype has just a few counts. The rearrangement joins TRBV6-1 to TRBJ2-7; D unresolved. The germline V and J ends were trimmed by 7 bases and 2 bases, with 9 bases remaining between them. Germline-derived CDR1 and CDR2 are MNHNS and SASEGT. The CDR3 length is 12 residues. The CDR3 loop reads CASTRGAYEQYF. CDR3 coding DNA: TGTGCCAGCACCCGCGGAGCCTACGAGCAGTACTTC.

This chain joins TRBV6-2 or TRBV6-3 and TRBJ1-1; D remains ambiguous. Germline assignment: CDR1 MNHEY and CDR2 SVGEGT. The CDR3 is 12 residues long. V lost 0 bases and J lost 8, with 7 bases in between. The CDR3 region is CASSYSRQEAFF. Written as DNA, the CDR3 is TGTGCCAGCAGTTACTCGCGGCAGGAAGCTTTCTTT.

The chain is built from TRBV11-2 and TRBJ1-6; unclear D gene. The CDR3 has 14 residues. Deletions cut 5 bases from V and 5 bases from J, with 10 bases between. Looked up from germline, CDR1 is SGHAT and CDR2 is FQNNGV. Written as DNA, the CDR3 is TGTGCCAGCAGCGAAAACCAGCATAATTCACCCCTCCACTTT. It encodes CASSENQHNSPLHF.

The V and J genes are TRBV7-3 and TRBJ2-1; tentatively, D is TRBD2 (5 bases). The CDR3 spans 13 residues. The V gene's germline CDR1 is SGHTA and CDR2 FQGTGA. Deletions cut 3 bases from V and 10 bases from J, with 13 bases between. DNA for the CDR3: TGTGCCAGCAGCTTCTTGATGGAGGAAGAGCAGTTCTTC. It codes for CASSFLMEEEQFF.

This clonotype was observed a few times. The V call is TRBV29-1, the J call TRBJ2-3; D is perhaps TRBD2 (5 bases). V lost 6 bases to trimming and J lost 0 bases, with 22 bases between them. CDR1 is SQVTM and CDR2 is ANQGSEA in the germline V gene. The CDR3 totals 17 residues. CDR3 bases: TGCAGCGTCCCTAAGGGAGTGCGGGCTATAAGCACAGATACGCAGTATTTT. It yields the protein CSVPKGVRAISTDTQYF.

This clonotype has only a few counts. The chain has TRBV10-1 and TRBJ2-1; 14 bases agree with TRBD2. Losses at the gene ends were 2 bases for V and 12 bases for J; bases not matched to a gene: 3. Looked up from germline, CDR1 is WNHNN and CDR2 is SYGVQD (reference sequence). The length of the CDR3 is 14 residues. The DNA for the CDR3 is TGCGCCAGCAGTGAGCAGACTAGCGGGGGGGGGCAGTTCTTC. This sequence encodes CASSEQTSGGGQFF.

This chain joins TRBV6-2 or TRBV6-3 and TRBJ2-3, with TRBD1 as a possible D gene (5 bases). V was cut by 0 bases and J by 1 base, with 11 bases left in between. This CDR3 region has 16 residues. Germline-derived CDR1 and CDR2 are MNHEY and SVGEGT. The CDR3 DNA sequence: TGTGCCAGCAGTTACTCGAATGTCAGGGGCACAGATACGCAGTATTTT. It yields the protein CASSYSNVRGTDTQYF.

The rearrangement links TRBV20-1 to TRBJ1-1; 8 bases match TRBD1. Trimming removed 5 bases from V and 5 bases from J; junction bases left unmatched: 7. Germline V lookup: CDR1 DFQATT, CDR2 SNEGSKA (reference sequence). The CDR3 has 13 residues. For the CDR3, the DNA is TGCAGTGCTTCCGGGACAGGAGGTACTGAAGCTTTCTTT. Residues: CSASGTGGTEAFF.

This chain links TRBV7-6 with TRBJ2-1; tentatively, D is TRBD2 (6 bases). The CDR3 loop spans 15 amino acids. Looked up from germline, CDR1 is SGHVS and CDR2 is FNYEAQ. V lost 3 bases, J lost 6 bases, and 15 bases lay in between. The CDR3 DNA reads as TGTGCCAGCAGCTTGGTCACTAGCATGGTCAATGAGCAGTTCTTC. This gives the protein CASSLVTSMVNEQFF.

The rearrangement uses TRBV9 and TRBJ2-7, with 8 nucleotides matching TRBD2. The V gene end was trimmed by 4 bases and the J gene end by 5 bases; junction bases not matched to a gene: 11. Per germline, CDR1 SGDLS and CDR2 YYNGEE. This CDR3 spans 15 amino acids. CDR3 loop: CASSPRTGTSDEQYF. CDR3 in DNA: TGTGCCAGCAGCCCTCGTACCGGGACTAGTGACGAGCAGTACTTC.

This clonotype appeared a few times. The chain is built from TRBV9 and TRBJ2-1, with 12 bases identical to TRBD2. Per the germline V gene, CDR1 is SGDLS and CDR2 is YYNGEE. The CDR3 is made up of 17 amino acids. The V and J ends lost 3 bases and 4 bases, in that order; junction bases with no gene match: 8. The CDR3 sequence is CASSGGGTSGYYNEQFF. CDR3 coding DNA: TGTGCCAGCAGCGGGGGGGGGACTAGCGGGTATTACAATGAGCAGTTCTTC.

The J gene is TRBJ2-1, the V gene TRBV3-1; D ambiguous. V was trimmed by 1 base and J by 6 bases, leaving 7 bases between them. CDR3 size: 13 residues. Germline V gives CDR1 LGHDT, CDR2 YNNKEL (reference sequence). The CDR3 loop is CASSQVSRNEQFF. CDR3 DNA: TGTGCCAGCAGCCAAGTTAGTCGCAATGAGCAGTTCTTC.

This chain connects TRBV14 to TRBJ2-5, with D hard to call. Trimming pared 3 bases from V and 5 bases from J, leaving 4 bases between. The CDR3 is made up of 11 amino acids. Germline-derived CDR1 and CDR2 are SGHDN and FVKESK. CDR3 loop: CASSHLETQYF. The DNA for the CDR3 is TGTGCCAGCAGCCATCTGGAGACCCAGTACTTC.

The gene calls are TRBV5-5 and TRBJ2-1, with unresolved D. The CDR3 contains 12 residues. Trimming stripped 0 bases from V and 8 bases from J, with 6 bases between. Germline-derived CDR1 and CDR2 are SGHKS and YYEKEE (reference sequence). In nucleotides, the CDR3 is TGTGCCAGCAGCTTGGTAGACCATGAGCAGTTCTTC. Protein: CASSLVDHEQFF.

The chain recombines TRBV9 with TRBJ2-7; D may be TRBD2 (5 bases). Germline CDR1 SGDLS, CDR2 YYNGEE. Deletions cut 0 bases from V and 8 bases from J, with 15 bases between. There are 14 residues in the CDR3. CDR3 bases: TGTGCCAGCAGCGTAGACGAGGGTGTAGGCCAGCAGTACTTC. Translation: CASSVDEGVGQQYF.

This clonotype was recorded a few times. The rearrangement uses TRBV3-1 and TRBJ2-3; no clear D gene. V lost 2 bases, J lost 5 bases, and 2 bases lay in between. The CDR3 extends over 11 amino acids. Germline V gene lookup returns CDR1 LGHDT and CDR2 YNNKEL (reference sequence). The CDR3 sequence is CASSQKDTQYF. CDR3 sequence (DNA): TGTGCCAGCAGCCAAAAAGATACGCAGTATTTT.

The chain carries TRBV9 and TRBJ2-1; 7 bases match TRBD2. J was trimmed by 4 bases and V by 0 bases; bases with no gene match: 7. The CDR3 loop spans 16 amino acids. In germline, CDR1 is SGDLS, CDR2 YYNGEE. CDR3 residues: CASSVVSSGQYNEQFF. As DNA, the CDR3 is TGTGCCAGCAGCGTAGTCTCTAGCGGACAATACAATGAGCAGTTCTTC.

The rearrangement uses TRBV4-2 and TRBJ2-2; 8 bases line up with TRBD2. CDR1 and CDR2 from the germline V gene are LGHNA and YNFKEQ. This CDR3 contains 14 residues. Trimming removed 4 bases from V and 6 bases from J; junction bases left unmatched: 4. CDR3 nucleotides: TGTGCCAGCAGCCTGGGACTAGATCCCGGGGAGCTGTTTTTT. Its translation is CASSLGLDPGELFF.

This clonotype turned up a few times. The chain couples TRBV15 to TRBJ2-2; 7 bases are shared with TRBD1. CDR3 length: 14 residues. Germline values: CDR1 LNHNV, CDR2 YYDKDF (reference sequence). V lost 0 bases, J lost 6 bases, and 1 base stayed unmatched. Here the CDR3 DNA reads TGTGCCACCAGCAGAGATCAGGGGGCCGGGGAGCTGTTTTTT. It codes for CATSRDQGAGELFF.

The chain uses TRBV4-3 and TRBJ2-5; 7 positions agree with TRBD2. Looked up from germline, CDR1 is LGHNA and CDR2 is YSLEER. The trim removed 1 base at V and 7 bases at J, leaving 6 bases unmatched. There are 14 residues in the CDR3. The CDR3 is CASSQASGMGTQYF. The CDR3 nucleotides read TGCGCCAGCAGCCAAGCAAGCGGGATGGGGACCCAGTACTTC.